One sample yielded the 7 T cell receptor beta chains listed below, sequenced in a study of T cell changes during pregnancy in multiple sclerosis. The protocol was immunoSEQ multiplex PCR, while the TCRdb copy is restricted to in-frame clones and leaves out a portion. The data contain 30,000 to 40,000 clones, approximately 90% of them singletons. The specimen was CD8+ T cells from peripheral blood mononuclear cells, collected in the third trimester of pregnancy. These receptors were obtained from a female donor with multiple sclerosis, enrolled in a pregnancy study.

The chain combines TRBV4-3 with TRBJ2-7, with D unclear. V dropped 1 base and J dropped 3 bases, with 13 bases sitting between them. The CDR3 length is 15 residues. CDR1 and CDR2 from the germline V gene are LGHNA and YSLEER. CDR3 in DNA: TGCGCCAGCAGCCAAGTAGGTGAGGCTTTCTACGAGCAGTACTTC. This gives the protein CASSQVGEAFYEQYF.

The rearrangement uses TRBV6-6 and TRBJ2-5, with 9 bases aligning to TRBD2. The germline gives CDR1 MNHNY, CDR2 SVGAGI (reference sequence). The CDR3 is 15 residues long. V gave up 7 bases and J gave up 5 bases; unmatched junction bases: 11. In DNA, the CDR3 is TGTGCCAGCACCCTAGGGCGGGGGGGCGTGGAGACCCAGTACTTC. Translating it yields CASTLGRGGVETQYF.

The chain has TRBV2 and TRBJ2-7, with 7 positions matching TRBD2. J was trimmed by 7 bases and V by 6 bases; bases with no gene match: 3. CDR3 length: 11 residues. The germline V gene encodes CDR1 SNHLY and CDR2 FYNNEI. The CDR3 loop reads CASSGRGEQYF. CDR3 sequence (DNA): TGTGCCAGCAGCGGGCGGGGGGAGCAGTACTTC.

The gene calls are TRBV4-1 and TRBJ1-5, with 7 nucleotides matching TRBD1. The CDR3 totals 16 residues. J lost 5 bases, V lost 0 bases, and 7 bases had no gene match. Germline values: CDR1 MGHRA, CDR2 YSYEKL. CDR3 nucleotide sequence: TGCGCCAGCAGCCAAGAGGGGGTAGGGGGCGATCAGCCCCAGCATTTT. It codes for CASSQEGVGGDQPQHF.

This clone was detected a few times. The rearrangement links TRBV7-9 to TRBJ1-6; 12 bases agree with TRBD1. Germline V gene data show CDR1 as SEHNR and CDR2 as FQNEAQ (reference sequence). With V trimmed by 3 bases and J by 10 bases, 7 bases remained unmatched. The CDR3 sequence is 16 residues long. The CDR3 here is CASSFSGQGARSPLHF. The CDR3 DNA reads as TGTGCCAGCAGCTTCTCGGGACAGGGGGCTCGGTCACCCCTCCACTTT. Using reference TRBV7-9 and TRBJ1-6 for the parts outside the CDR3, the full variable domain is DTGVSQNPRHKITKRGQNVTFRCDPISEHNRLYWYRQTLGQGPEFLTYFQNEAQLEKSRLLSDRFSAERPKGSFSTLEIQRTEQGDSAMYLCASSFSGQGARSPLHFGNGTRLTVT.

CDR3 nucleotides: TGCGCCAGCAGTCAATCGGTCGGGGGGCGGGAGACCCAGTACTTC. It is translated as CASSQSVGGRETQYF. The chain uses TRBV23-1 and TRBJ2-5; D perhaps matches TRBD2 (7 bases). TRBV23-1 is flagged as an ORF with uncertain function. The CDR3 totals 15 residues. Trimming removed 0 bases from V and 5 bases from J, with 13 bases in between.

The chain combines TRBV25-1 with TRBJ1-2; D unresolved. The V end was cut by 6 bases, the J end by 1 base, with 9 bases between. From germline, CDR1 is MGHDK and CDR2 SYGVNS. The CDR3 is made up of 13 amino acids. The CDR3 nucleotides are TGTGCCAGCAGCCCGGGAGTTAACTATGGCTACACCTTC. As protein: CASSPGVNYGYTF.